Presented here are 27 T cell receptor beta chains from one specimen sequenced in a study of blood T cell repertoires in COVID-19. Clones were read by immunoSEQ multiplex PCR, and TCRdb kept only the in-frame ones, dropping some. The data contain roughly 430,000 clones, roughly 90% of them singletons. Sequencing was carried out using PBMCs or T cells enriched from blood (not recorded which). The origin of the receptors is a woman under 30 who had been exposed to COVID-19.

V and J are TRBV5-1 and TRBJ2-7; TRBD1 matches at 8 bases. This CDR3 has 17 amino acids. CDR1 is SGHRS and CDR2 is YFSETQ in the germline V gene. V shed 2 bases and J 3 bases; nucleotides not matched to a gene: 13. The CDR3 spells CASSLPTDRGDIYEQYF. The CDR3 coding sequence is TGCGCCAGCAGCTTACCTACCGACAGGGGAGACATCTACGAGCAGTACTTC.

In this sample, this clone turned up a few times. V and J are TRBV28 and TRBJ1-3; a weak D match, TRBD1 (5 bases). This CDR3 spans 14 amino acids. V lost 6 bases to trimming and J lost 1 base, with 10 bases between them. CDR1 MDHEN and CDR2 SYDVKM come from the germline V gene. CDR3 DNA sequence: TGTGCCAGCAGCAAAACAGGTTCTGGAAACACCATATATTTT. It codes for CASSKTGSGNTIYF. The full variable domain, with the rest looked up from reference TRBV28 and TRBJ1-3, is DVKVTQSSRYLVKRTGEKVFLECVQDMDHENMFWYRQDPGLGLRLIYFSYDVKMKEKGDIPEGYSVSREKKERFSLILESASTNQTSMYLCASSKTGSGNTIYFGEGSWLTVV.

The CDR3 DNA is TGTGCCAGCAGCTTACGGTGGCTAGTGTACGAGCAGTACTTC. This gives the protein CASSLRWLVYEQYF. J is TRBJ2-7 and V is TRBV7-8; D ambiguous. This CDR3 is 14 amino acids long. Germline assignment: CDR1 SGHVS and CDR2 FQNEAQ. V lost 2 bases and J 4 bases, leaving 12 bases between the germline ends. The complete variable domain, with remaining parts taken from reference TRBV7-8 and TRBJ2-7, reads GAGVSQSPRYKVAKRGQDVALRCDPISGHVSLFWYQQALGQGPEFLTYFQNEAQLDKSGLPSDRFFAERPEGSVSTLKIQRTQQEDSAVYLCASSLRWLVYEQYFGPGTRLTVT.

The genes are TRBV28 and TRBJ1-2, with D hard to call. The ends were cut back, 6 bases at V and 1 base at J, with 12 bases in the middle. This CDR3 is built from 14 residues. The germline V gene encodes CDR1 MDHEN and CDR2 SYDVKM. CDR3 in amino acids: CASRKARVNYGYTF. Here the CDR3 DNA reads TGTGCCAGCAGAAAGGCGAGGGTTAACTATGGCTACACCTTC.

The chain employs TRBV24-1 and TRBJ2-3; maybe TRBD2 (6 bases). Trimming shortened V by 4 bases and J by 6 bases, and 19 bases separated the two germline ends. Germline V gene sequence: CDR1 KGHDR, CDR2 SFDVKD. The CDR3 runs 16 residues. Here the CDR3 reads CATSDPRGIRPDTQYF. The CDR3, as DNA: TGTGCCACCAGTGACCCACGGGGGATCCGGCCGGATACGCAGTATTTT.

This clone was seen once. The CDR3 reads CASSPRRVKGGETQYF. The DNA of the CDR3 is TGTGCCAGCTCACCCCGCCGGGTAAAAGGGGGAGAGACCCAGTACTTC. This chain uses TRBV18 with TRBJ2-5; tentatively, D is TRBD1 (6 bases). Looked up from germline, CDR1 is KGHSH and CDR2 is LQKENI. This CDR3 is built from 16 residues. Trimming took 3 bases from V and 4 from J, leaving 18 bases between them.

Written as DNA, the CDR3 is TGTGCCAGCACCCAACTGGTACCTGAAGCTTTCTTT. Protein: CASTQLVPEAFF. The chain combines TRBV7-9 with TRBJ1-1; D ambiguous. Germline V lookup: CDR1 SEHNR, CDR2 FQNEAQ (reference sequence). The V and J ends lost 7 bases and 6 bases respectively, with 12 bases between them. The CDR3 loop spans 12 amino acids.

Written as DNA, the CDR3 is TGTGCCAGCAGCCAAGATGGGAGAAGCTCCTATAATTCACCCCTCCACTTT. It specifies CASSQDGRSSYNSPLHF. The chain employs TRBV3-1 (or the pseudogene TRBV3-2) and TRBJ1-6; D not resolved. The V end lost 0 bases, the J end lost 0 bases, and 9 bases lay between the germline ends. This CDR3 has 17 amino acids. CDR1 and CDR2 (germline): LGHDT, YNNKEL (reference sequence).

This chain connects TRBV28 to TRBJ2-5, with a tentative D call TRBD2 (5 bases). The CDR3 covers 15 residues. The germline V gene encodes CDR1 MDHEN and CDR2 SYDVKM. V lost 3 bases, J lost 1 base, and 12 bases lay in between. CDR3 bases: TGTGCCAGCAGTTTCTCCCGGACTTTCCAAGAGACCCAGTACTTC. Protein sequence: CASSFSRTFQETQYF. Using reference TRBV28 and TRBJ2-5 for the parts outside the CDR3, the full variable domain is DVKVTQSSRYLVKRTGEKVFLECVQDMDHENMFWYRQDPGLGLRLIYFSYDVKMKEKGDIPEGYSVSREKKERFSLILESASTNQTSMYLCASSFSRTFQETQYFGPGTRLLVL.

The chain links TRBV2 to TRBJ2-3, with D maybe TRBD2 (6 bases). V was pared by 10 bases and J by 4 bases, with 18 bases between. The length of the CDR3 is 14 residues. Germline assignment: CDR1 SNHLY and CDR2 FYNNEI. The CDR3 here is CATSRQWGADTQYF. The DNA for the CDR3 is TGTGCCACCTCTCGCCAATGGGGGGCAGATACGCAGTATTTT.

The J gene is TRBJ1-1, the V gene TRBV19, with D uncertain. Deletions cut 7 bases from V and 9 bases from J, with 18 bases between. The CDR3 consists of 13 residues. CDR1 and CDR2 from the germline V gene are LNHDA and SQIVND (reference sequence). CDR3 protein: CASMASLSLQAFF. The CDR3 DNA reads TGTGCCAGTATGGCCAGTTTGTCTCTCCAAGCTTTCTTT.

This clone has a single count. This sequence joins TRBV24-1 and TRBJ2-3; 7 bases align to TRBD1. The CDR3 sequence is 15 residues long. V gave up 4 bases and J gave up 1 base; unmatched junction bases: 4. Germline-derived CDR1 and CDR2 are KGHDR and SFDVKD. The CDR3 loop reads CATSDRQGRTDTQYF. The CDR3 nucleotides are TGTGCCACCAGTGACAGACAGGGACGCACAGATACGCAGTATTTT.

This chain links TRBV6-5 with TRBJ2-3; TRBD2 is a possible D gene (6 bases). Per the germline V gene, CDR1 is MNHEY and CDR2 is SVGAGI. V was shortened by 4 bases and J by 5 bases, with 13 bases between the two germline ends. This CDR3 spans 14 amino acids. CDR3: CASSSERRGDTQYF. In nucleotides, the CDR3 is TGTGCCAGCAGTTCCGAGCGGAGGGGAGATACGCAGTATTTT.

The rearrangement joins TRBV19 to TRBJ1-3, with TRBD1 matching over 7 bases. Germline loops: CDR1 LNHDA, CDR2 SQIVND (reference sequence). The CDR3 extends over 13 amino acids. With V trimmed by 9 bases and J by 2 bases, 4 bases remained unmatched. The CDR3 DNA follows: TGTGCCAGCCGAACAGGGGCTGGAAACACCATATATTTT. Translating gives CASRTGAGNTIYF.

The rearrangement links TRBV7-9 to TRBJ2-2; TRBD2 matches 9 bases. Germline-derived CDR1 and CDR2 are SEHNR and FQNEAQ (reference sequence). The CDR3 loop spans 16 amino acids. V was clipped by 5 bases and J by 4 bases; unmatched bases: 8. The CDR3 DNA sequence: TGTGCCAGCAGCCCTTCTCTAGCGGGAAGCACCGGGGAGCTGTTTTTT. Its protein product is CASSPSLAGSTGELFF.

The V call is TRBV7-2, the J call TRBJ2-1, with 11 bases matching TRBD2. The CDR3 sequence is 15 residues long. Trimming took 3 bases from V and 3 from J; bases not matched to a gene: 1. The germline gives CDR1 SGHTA, CDR2 FQGNSA. The CDR3 spells CASSFTSGGYNEQFF. In DNA, the CDR3 is TGTGCCAGCAGCTTTACTAGCGGGGGCTACAATGAGCAGTTCTTC. Full variable domain (outside the CDR3, taken from reference TRBV7-2 and TRBJ2-1): GAGVSQSPSNKVTEKGKDVELRCDPISGHTALYWYRQSLGQGLEFLIYFQGNSAPDKSGLPSDRFSAERTGGSVSTLTIQRTQQEDSAVYLCASSFTSGGYNEQFFGPGTRLTVL.

The chain has TRBV18 and TRBJ2-7; 10 nucleotides line up with TRBD2. This CDR3 region has 15 residues. After removal of 3 bases from V and 2 bases from J, the junction contained 4 bases not matched to a gene. Germline assignment: CDR1 KGHSH and CDR2 LQKENI. The CDR3 sequence is CASSPRTSGAYEQYF. DNA for the CDR3: TGTGCCAGCTCACCGCGCACTAGCGGGGCCTACGAGCAGTACTTC.

This clone appeared once. This chain joins TRBV24-1 and TRBJ2-3; 7 nucleotides align to TRBD2. The CDR3 extends over 16 amino acids. CDR1 is KGHDR, CDR2 SFDVKD, per germline. Trimming cost V 1 base and J 4 bases; bases outside gene matches: 7. The CDR3 loop is CATSDFLADNSDTQYF. The CDR3, as DNA: TGTGCCACCAGTGATTTTCTAGCGGACAACTCAGATACGCAGTATTTT.

This chain links TRBV7-8 with TRBJ2-7, with 12 bases aligning to TRBD2. Germline CDR1 and CDR2: SGHVS and FQNEAQ. CDR3 size: 17 residues. V was pared by 5 bases and J by 2 bases, with 10 bases of the junction left unmatched. The CDR3, as DNA: TGTGCCAGCAGCCTAAGACTAGCGGGAGCCGCCCCCTACGAGCAGTACTTC. It translates to CASSLRLAGAAPYEQYF.

The J gene is TRBJ2-7, the V gene TRBV3-1 (or the pseudogene TRBV3-2), with a tentative D call TRBD1 (6 bases). Germline V CDR1 and CDR2: LGHDT, YNNKEL (reference sequence). With 1 base removed from V and 5 bases from J, the gap between germline ends came to 15 bases. The CDR3 is 15 amino acids. The CDR3 here is CASSQAAGVKDEQYF. DNA of the CDR3: TGTGCCAGCAGCCAAGCGGCAGGGGTTAAGGACGAGCAGTACTTC.

J is TRBJ1-5 and V is TRBV28; 8 nucleotides match TRBD1. There are 16 residues in the CDR3. V shed 6 bases, J shed 6 bases, and the junction held 13 bases outside the gene matches. Germline assignment: CDR1 MDHEN and CDR2 SYDVKM. The CDR3 DNA is TGTGCCAGCAGCCGAAAGACAGGGGTAGTCACTCAGCCCCAGCATTTT. This translates into CASSRKTGVVTQPQHF.

A single count supports this clone. The chain joins TRBV7-2 to TRBJ1-2; 8 nucleotides align to TRBD1. J gave up 3 bases and V 5 bases, and 5 bases lay outside the gene matches. Germline V gene lookup returns CDR1 SGHTA and CDR2 FQGNSA. CDR3 length: 14 residues. CDR3 sequence reads: CASSLTGVDYGYTF. DNA for the CDR3: TGTGCCAGCAGCCTGACAGGGGTCGACTATGGCTACACCTTC.

This clone was detected once. The genes are TRBV11-3 and TRBJ1-4; unclear D gene. The CDR3 consists of 14 residues. V was clipped by 6 bases and J by 8 bases, with 16 bases between them. CDR1 is SGHNT and CDR2 is YENEEA in the germline V gene. The CDR3 here is CASREAMGREKLFF. Written as DNA, the CDR3 is TGTGCCAGCAGGGAGGCAATGGGGAGGGAAAAACTGTTTTTT.

As regards this clone: An end of the junction differs from the germline gene, which may be a read error. This sequence joins TRBV7-2 and TRBJ1-2; the D is unclear. This CDR3 spans 12 amino acids. Germline CDR1 reads SGHTA; CDR2 reads FQGNSA. CDR3 sequence reads: CASSLIARGFTF. The CDR3 region has the DNA TGTGCCAGCAGCTTAATTGCTCGAGGCTTCACCTTC. Full variable domain (remainder filled in from reference TRBV7-2 and TRBJ1-2): GAGVSQSPSNKVTEKGKDVELRCDPISGHTALYWYRQSLGQGLEFLIYFQGNSAPDKSGLPSDRFSAERTGGSVSTLTIQRTQQEDSAVYLCASSLIARGFTFGSGTRLTVV.

The V gene is TRBV5-4, the J gene TRBJ1-6, with 7 bases identical to TRBD1. Germline V lookup: CDR1 SGHNT, CDR2 YYREEE (reference sequence). This CDR3 is built from 16 residues. V lost 1 base to trimming and J lost 6 bases; unmatched junction nucleotides: 7. CDR3 amino acids: CASSLRRQGVNSPLHF. DNA of the CDR3: TGTGCCAGCAGCTTGAGGCGCCAGGGGGTTAATTCACCCCTCCACTTT.

The rearrangement links TRBV5-4 to TRBJ1-2; D is ambiguous. CDR3 length equals 14 residues. The germline V gene encodes CDR1 SGHNT and CDR2 YYREEE (reference sequence). Deletions cut 3 bases from V and 7 bases from J, with 16 bases between. The CDR3, as DNA: TGTGCCAGCAGCTCGTGGGAGGGAGGAGTTGGCTACACCTTC. Translation gives CASSSWEGGVGYTF. The entire variable domain, with the rest obtained from reference TRBV5-4 and TRBJ1-2, is as follows: ETGVTQSPTHLIKTRGQQVTLRCSSQSGHNTVSWYQQALGQGPQFIFQYYREEENGRGNFPPRFSGLQFPNYSSELNVNALELDDSALYLCASSSWEGGVGYTFGSGTRLTVV.

This clone was recorded a few times. The chain joins TRBV4-2 to TRBJ2-7; a possible D gene is TRBD1 (5 bases). Trimming shortened V by 1 base and J by 0 bases, and 13 bases separated the two germline ends. CDR1 is LGHNA, CDR2 YNFKEQ, per germline. This CDR3 comprises 16 residues. This chain's CDR3 is CASSQVRGVSSYEQYF. CDR3 DNA: TGTGCCAGCAGCCAAGTAAGGGGCGTCTCCTCCTACGAGCAGTACTTC.